The present T cell receptor (beta chain) was sequenced within a study of blood T cell repertoires in COVID-19. Study at large: Both acute and convalescent COVID-19 samples were obtained from the United States, Italy and Spain.

V lost 0 bases, J lost 4 bases, and 6 bases stayed unmatched. Germline CDR1 and CDR2: LNHNV and YYDKDF (reference sequence). CDR3 length equals 16 residues. Sequenced by immunoSEQ multiplex PCR; TCRdb stores in-frame clones only, minus some. The sample comprises approximately 46,000 clones, roughly 68% of which are singletons, and approximately 61% rests with the top ten. The chain employs TRBV15 and TRBJ2-3; 8 positions agree with TRBD2. The specimen sequenced was peripheral blood. This TCR was sampled from a man older than 75 with acute or convalescent COVID-19. The CDR3 bases are TGTGCCACCAGCAGAGATGGGAGCGGGAGCTCAGATACGCAGTATTTT. This translates into CATSRDGSGSSDTQYF.